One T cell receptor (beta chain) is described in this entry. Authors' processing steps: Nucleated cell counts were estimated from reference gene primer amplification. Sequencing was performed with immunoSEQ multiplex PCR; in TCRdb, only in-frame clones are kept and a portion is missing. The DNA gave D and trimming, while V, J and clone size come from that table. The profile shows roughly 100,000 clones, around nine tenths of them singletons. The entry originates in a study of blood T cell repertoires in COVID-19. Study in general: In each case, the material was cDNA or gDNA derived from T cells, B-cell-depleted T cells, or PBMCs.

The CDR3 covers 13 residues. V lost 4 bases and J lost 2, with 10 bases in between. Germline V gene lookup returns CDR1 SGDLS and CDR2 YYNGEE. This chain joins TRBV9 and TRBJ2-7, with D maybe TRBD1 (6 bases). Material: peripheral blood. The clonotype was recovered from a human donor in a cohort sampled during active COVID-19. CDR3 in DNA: TGTGCCAGCAGCTTTCGGGACACCTACGAGCAGTACTTC. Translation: CASSFRDTYEQYF.